This section outlines one TCR beta chain sequence together with its context. The data were produced by immunoSEQ multiplex PCR, yet TCRdb's version contains in-frame clones alone and is incomplete. Of 85,000 or so clones listed, 80% to 85% are singletons. Germline values: CDR1 MNHNS, CDR2 SASEGT. V was shortened by 3 bases and J by 5 bases, with 17 bases between the two germline ends. The length of the CDR3 is 15 residues. The source of the sample is a study of blood T cell repertoires in COVID-19. What was sequenced was peripheral blood. The clonotype comes from a man at least 80 years old with acute or convalescent COVID-19. V gene TRBV6-1 combines with J gene TRBJ2-7, with D maybe TRBD1 (7 bases). The CDR3 DNA reads as TGTGCCAGCAGTGATCGGGCAGGGGGGAGGAACGAGCAGTACTTC. Translating gives CASSDRAGGRNEQYF.